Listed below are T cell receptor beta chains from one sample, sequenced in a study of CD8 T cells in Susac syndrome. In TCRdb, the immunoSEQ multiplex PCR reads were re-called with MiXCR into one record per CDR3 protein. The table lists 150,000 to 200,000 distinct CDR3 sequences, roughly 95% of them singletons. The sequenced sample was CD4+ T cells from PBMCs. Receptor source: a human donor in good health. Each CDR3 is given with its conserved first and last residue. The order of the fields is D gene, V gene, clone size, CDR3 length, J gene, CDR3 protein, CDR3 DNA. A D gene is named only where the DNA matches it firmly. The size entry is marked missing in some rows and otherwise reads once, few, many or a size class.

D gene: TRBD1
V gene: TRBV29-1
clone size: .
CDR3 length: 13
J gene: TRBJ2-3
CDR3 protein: CSVVWTGLNTQYF
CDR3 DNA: TGCAGCGTTGTTTGGACAGGGCTCAATACGCAGTATTTT

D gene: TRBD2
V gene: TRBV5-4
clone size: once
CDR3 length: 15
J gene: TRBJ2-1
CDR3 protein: CASSLGLVPYNEQFF
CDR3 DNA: TGTGCCAGCAGCTTAGGACTAGTTCCCTACAATGAGCAGTTCTTC

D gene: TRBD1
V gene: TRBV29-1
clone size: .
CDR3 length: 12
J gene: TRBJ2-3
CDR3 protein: CSAGQGEDTQYF
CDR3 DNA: TGCAGCGCGGGACAGGGCGAAGATACGCAGTATTTT

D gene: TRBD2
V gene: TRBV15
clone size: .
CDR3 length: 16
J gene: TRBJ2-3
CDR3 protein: CATSRDRTSGTDTQYF
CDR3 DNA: TGTGCCACCAGCAGAGATCGGACTAGCGGCACAGATACGCAGTATTTT

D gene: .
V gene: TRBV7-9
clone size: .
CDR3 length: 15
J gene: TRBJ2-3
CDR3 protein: CASSRDLQNTDTQYF
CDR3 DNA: TGTGCCAGCAGCAGGGACTTACAGAACACAGATACGCAGTATTTT

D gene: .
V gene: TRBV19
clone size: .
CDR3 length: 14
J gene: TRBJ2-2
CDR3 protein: CATKPGGPTGELFF
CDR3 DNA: TGTGCCACCAAACCCGGAGGGCCAACCGGGGAGCTGTTTTTT

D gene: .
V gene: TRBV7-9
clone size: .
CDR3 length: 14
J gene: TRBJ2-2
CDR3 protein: CASSWGLADLELFF
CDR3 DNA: TGTGCCAGCAGCTGGGGACTGGCCGACCTGGAGCTGTTTTTT

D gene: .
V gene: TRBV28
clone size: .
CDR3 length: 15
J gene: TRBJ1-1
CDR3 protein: CASSLGGTMNTEAFF
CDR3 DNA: TGTGCCAGCAGTTTAGGGGGGACGATGAACACTGAAGCTTTCTTT

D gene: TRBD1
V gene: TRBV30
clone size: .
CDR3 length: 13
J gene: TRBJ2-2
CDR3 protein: CARRTGGTGELFF
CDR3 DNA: TGTGCCCGACGGACAGGGGGCACCGGGGAGCTGTTTTTT

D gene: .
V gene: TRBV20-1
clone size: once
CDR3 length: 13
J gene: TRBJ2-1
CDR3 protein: CSADLPQGRGQFF
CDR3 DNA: TGCAGTGCCGACCTACCTCAGGGTAGAGGGCAGTTCTTC

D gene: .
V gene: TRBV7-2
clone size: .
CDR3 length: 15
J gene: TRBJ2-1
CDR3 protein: CASSSEPVSYNEQFF
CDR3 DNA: TGTGCCAGCAGCTCAGAACCGGTCTCCTACAATGAGCAGTTCTTC

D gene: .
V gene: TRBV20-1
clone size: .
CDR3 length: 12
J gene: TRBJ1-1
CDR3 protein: CSARTGNTEAFF
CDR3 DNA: TGCAGTGCTAGGACAGGGAACACTGAAGCTTTCTTT

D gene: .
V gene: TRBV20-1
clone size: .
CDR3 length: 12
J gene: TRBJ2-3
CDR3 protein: CSAPRSTDTQYF
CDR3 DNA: TGCAGTGCTCCGAGAAGCACAGATACGCAGTATTTT

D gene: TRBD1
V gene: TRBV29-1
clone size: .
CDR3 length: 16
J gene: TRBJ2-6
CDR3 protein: CSATDRGNSGANVLTF
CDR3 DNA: TGCAGCGCGACTGACAGGGGTAACTCTGGGGCCAACGTCCTGACTTTC

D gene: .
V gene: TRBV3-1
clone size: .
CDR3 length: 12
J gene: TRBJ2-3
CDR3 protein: CASSQNSDTQYF
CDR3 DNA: TGTGCCAGCAGCCAAAACTCAGATACGCAGTATTTT

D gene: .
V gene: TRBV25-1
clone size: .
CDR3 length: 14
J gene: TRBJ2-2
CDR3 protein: CASSEATHGGELFF
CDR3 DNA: TGTGCCAGCAGTGAAGCCACCCACGGCGGGGAGCTGTTTTTT

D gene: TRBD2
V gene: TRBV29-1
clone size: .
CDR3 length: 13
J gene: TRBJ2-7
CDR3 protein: CSVGGSTSYEQYF
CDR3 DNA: TGCAGCGTTGGCGGGAGCACCTCCTACGAGCAGTACTTC

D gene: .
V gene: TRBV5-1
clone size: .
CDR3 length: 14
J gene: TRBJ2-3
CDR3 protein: CASSPPRNTDTQYF
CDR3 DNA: TGCGCCAGCAGCCCTCCCCGGAACACAGATACGCAGTATTTT

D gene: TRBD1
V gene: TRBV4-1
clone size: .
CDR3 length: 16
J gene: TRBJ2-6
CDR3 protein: CASSQLNRGRANVLTF
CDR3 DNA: TGCGCCAGCAGCCAACTTAACAGGGGGCGAGCCAACGTCCTGACTTTC

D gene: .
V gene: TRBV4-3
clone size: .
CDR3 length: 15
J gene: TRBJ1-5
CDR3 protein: CASSQETGGNQPQHF
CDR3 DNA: TGCGCCAGCAGCCAAGAAACTGGGGGCAATCAGCCCCAGCATTTT

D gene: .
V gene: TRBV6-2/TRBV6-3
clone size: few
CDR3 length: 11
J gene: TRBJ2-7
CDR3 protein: CASSFQYEQYF
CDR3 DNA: TGTGCCAGCAGTTTCCAGTACGAGCAGTACTTC